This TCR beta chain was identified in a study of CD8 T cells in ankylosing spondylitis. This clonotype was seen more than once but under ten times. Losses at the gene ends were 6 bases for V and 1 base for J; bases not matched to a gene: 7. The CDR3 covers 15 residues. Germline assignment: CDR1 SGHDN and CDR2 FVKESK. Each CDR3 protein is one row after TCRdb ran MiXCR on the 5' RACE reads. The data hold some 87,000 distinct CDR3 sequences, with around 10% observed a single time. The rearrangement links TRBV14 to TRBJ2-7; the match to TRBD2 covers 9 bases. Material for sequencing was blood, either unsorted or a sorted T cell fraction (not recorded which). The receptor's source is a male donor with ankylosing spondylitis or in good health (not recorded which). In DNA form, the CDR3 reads TGTGCCAGCAGTGGCGGACTAGCGTTGTCCTACGAGCAGTACTTC. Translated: CASSGGLALSYEQYF.